These 10 T cell receptor beta chains were all obtained from the same sample, sequenced in a study of shared clonotypes between healthy human individuals. Naive CD8 isolation took CD45RO-negative cells positively selected for CCR7 and excluded terminally differentiated effector memory CD45RA+ cells. Profiled with immunoSEQ multiplex PCR; TCRdb holds only in-frame clones, not every one. The data hold about 550,000 clones, with roughly 96% observed a single time. The sample comprised naive CD8+ T cells sorted from blood. The origin of the receptors is a woman aged 25 to 39 in good health.

The CDR3 loop is CASSYGPGNTIYF. The CDR3 DNA reads as TGTGCCAGCTCTTACGGGCCTGGAAACACCATATATTTT. The chain joins TRBV27 to TRBJ1-3; D not resolved. The germline CDR1 and CDR2 sequences are MNHEY and SMNVEV (reference sequence). V lost 8 bases to trimming and J lost 2 bases, with 10 bases between them. This CDR3 comprises 13 residues.

The V gene is TRBV29-1, the J gene TRBJ1-1; weak D call: TRBD1 (6 bases). The germline V gene has CDR1 SQVTM and CDR2 ANQGSEA. The V end lost 7 bases, the J end lost 0 bases, and 21 bases lay between the germline ends. The CDR3 is 16 amino acids. CDR3 region: CSAKGEVPGMNTEAFF. The CDR3, as DNA: TGCAGCGCTAAGGGGGAAGTTCCAGGGATGAACACTGAAGCTTTCTTT.

For the CDR3, the DNA is TGTGCCAGCAGCCCCACGATAATCTACGAGCAGTACTTC. It encodes CASSPTIIYEQYF. The chain recombines TRBV27 with TRBJ2-7, with D hard to call. With 6 bases removed from V and 3 bases from J, the gap between germline ends came to 12 bases. Germline CDR1 is MNHEY and CDR2 is SMNVEV (reference sequence). This CDR3 has 13 amino acids.

The count of this clone is one. The genes are TRBV6-5 and TRBJ2-7, with D unclear. From germline, CDR1 is MNHEY and CDR2 SVGAGI. V was clipped by 5 bases and J by 2 bases, with 7 bases between them. The CDR3 extends over 12 amino acids. This CDR3 is CASSHGPYEQYF. The CDR3 DNA sequence: TGTGCCAGCAGTCACGGACCCTACGAGCAGTACTTC.

This chain links TRBV5-1 with TRBJ2-7; either TRBD1 or TRBD2 may supply D (5 bases each). CDR3 size: 16 residues. Trimming removed 5 bases at V and 5 bases at J, with 23 bases between. Germline lookup yields CDR1 SGHRS and CDR2 YFSETQ. The CDR3 protein is CASRKIGTAEGNEQYF. The CDR3 DNA reads as TGCGCCAGCAGAAAGATCGGGACCGCCGAAGGGAACGAGCAGTACTTC.

This chain connects TRBV27 to TRBJ1-2; 7 positions match TRBD1. Germline values: CDR1 MNHEY, CDR2 SMNVEV (reference sequence). The CDR3 contains 15 residues. V shed 2 bases, J shed 8 bases, and the junction held 11 bases outside the gene matches. CDR3 DNA: TGTGCCAGCAGTTTAAGCGACAGGGCCGGGTTCGGCTACACCTTC. Encoded protein: CASSLSDRAGFGYTF.

This clone has a handful of counts. This same CDR3 is encoded by further DNA sequences in the sample. The chain joins TRBV11-2 to TRBJ2-7; the D is unclear. Trimming removed 0 bases at V and 3 bases at J, with 3 bases between. CDR1 and CDR2 (germline): SGHAT, FQNNGV. The CDR3 contains 12 residues. In nucleotides, the CDR3 is TGTGCCAGCAGCTTAGACAGCTACGAGCAGTACTTC. Protein sequence: CASSLDSYEQYF. The whole variable domain, remainder taken from reference TRBV11-2 and TRBJ2-7, is EAGVAQSPRYKIIEKRQSVAFWCNPISGHATLYWYQQILGQGPKLLIQFQNNGVVDDSQLPKDRFSAERLKGVDSTLKIQPAKLEDSAVYLCASSLDSYEQYFGPGTRLTVT.

The gene calls are TRBV29-1 and TRBJ2-1, with D unclear. The CDR3 totals 14 residues. Trimming left V 1 base short and J 2 bases short, with 9 bases between. CDR1 SQVTM and CDR2 ANQGSEA come from the germline V gene. The DNA for the CDR3 is TGCAGCGTTGAAGGGGCGACCACCTACAATGAGCAGTTCTTC. As protein: CSVEGATTYNEQFF.

The CDR3 spells CASGHREDTEAFF. CDR3 DNA sequence: TGTGCCAGCGGACACAGGGAGGACACTGAAGCTTTCTTT. The rearrangement links TRBV27 to TRBJ1-1; perhaps TRBD1 as D (6 bases). V was pared by 8 bases and J by 3 bases, with 13 bases between. The CDR3 spans 13 residues. The germline CDR1 and CDR2 sequences are MNHEY and SMNVEV (reference sequence).

The chain links TRBV7-9 to TRBJ2-7, with 12 bases identical to TRBD2. V trimming: 2 bases; J trimming: 2 bases; junction bases outside the gene matches: 1. CDR1 and CDR2 from the germline V gene are SEHNR and FQNEAQ (reference sequence). This CDR3 comprises 15 residues. As DNA, the CDR3 is TGTGCCAGCAGCTTACGGACTAGCGGGACCTACGAGCAGTACTTC. It encodes CASSLRTSGTYEQYF.